This T cell receptor (beta chain) was sequenced for a study of human T cells and chemical hapten exposure. Across the study: Researchers reported sensitizing a 2 cm by 2 cm upper inner arm skin site with 2% DPC.

Trimming shortened V by 4 bases and J by 2 bases, and 8 bases separated the two germline ends. Germline V gene lookup returns CDR1 GTSNPN and CDR2 SVGIG (reference sequence). The CDR3 consists of 12 residues. TCRdb re-derived calls from the RACE reads in MiXCR, one entry per CDR3 protein. The table shows tens of thousands of distinct CDR3 sequences, with around 10% occurring only once. This clonotype was counted a few times. Time point specified: pre-sensitization, week 0. Indicated treatment: therapeutic diphenylcyclopropenone sensitization with weekly scalp DPC. The specimen comprised whole blood, sampled in connection with sensitization to the hapten diphenylcyclopropenone (DPC). The genes are TRBV30 and TRBJ1-2; no reliable D call. The sequence was obtained from a woman aged 40-49 years with alopecia areata. Some clones in this sample may be carry-over from other donors' samples. CDR3 bases: TGTGCCTGGAATCTTGGGAACTATGGCTACACCTTC. It encodes CAWNLGNYGYTF.